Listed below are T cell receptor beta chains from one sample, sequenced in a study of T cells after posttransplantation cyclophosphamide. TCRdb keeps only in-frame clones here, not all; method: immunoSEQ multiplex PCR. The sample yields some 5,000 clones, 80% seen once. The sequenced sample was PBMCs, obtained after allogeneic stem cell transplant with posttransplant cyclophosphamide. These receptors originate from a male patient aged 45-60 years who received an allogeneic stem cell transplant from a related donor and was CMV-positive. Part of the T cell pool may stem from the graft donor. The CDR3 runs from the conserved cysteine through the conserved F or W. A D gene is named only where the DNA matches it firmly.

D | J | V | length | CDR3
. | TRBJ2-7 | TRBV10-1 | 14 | CASRGRAVSYEQYF
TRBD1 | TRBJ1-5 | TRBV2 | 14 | CASVGRTGTAAQHF
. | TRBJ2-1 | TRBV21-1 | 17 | CASSKARAGGTYNEQFF
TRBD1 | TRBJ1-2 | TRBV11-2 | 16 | CASSLDAGTGNYGYTF
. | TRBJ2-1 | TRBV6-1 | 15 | CASSRTRGGSNEQFF
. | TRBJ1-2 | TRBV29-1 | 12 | CSVAGVFYGYTF
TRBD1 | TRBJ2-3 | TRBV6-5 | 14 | CASSYSTGPNTQYF
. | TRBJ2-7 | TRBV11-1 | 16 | CASSLARVATYYEQYF
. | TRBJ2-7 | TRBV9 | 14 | CASSVEGHAYEQYF
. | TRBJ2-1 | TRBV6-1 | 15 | CASSESLPRDNEQFF
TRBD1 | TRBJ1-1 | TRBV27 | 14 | CASSFQPGGTEAFF
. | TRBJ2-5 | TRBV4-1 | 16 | CASSPLGSAAVETQYF
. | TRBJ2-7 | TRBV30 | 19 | CAWDYWDFGRPMTAYEQYF
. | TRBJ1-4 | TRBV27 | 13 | CASSLGGTEKLFF
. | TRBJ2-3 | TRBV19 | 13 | CASCIASTDTQYF
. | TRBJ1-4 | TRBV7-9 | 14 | CASSYGGSEEKLFF
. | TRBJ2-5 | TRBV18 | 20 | CASSPPGKIHYERAQETQYF
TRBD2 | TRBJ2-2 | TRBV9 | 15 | CASSAGGFGTGELFF
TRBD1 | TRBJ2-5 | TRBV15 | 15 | CATSTGRGRGETQYF
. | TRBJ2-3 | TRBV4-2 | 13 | CASSQEERSTQYF
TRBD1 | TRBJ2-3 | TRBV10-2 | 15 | CASDRTGGMMDTQYF
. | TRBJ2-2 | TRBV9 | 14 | CASSVAGETGELFF
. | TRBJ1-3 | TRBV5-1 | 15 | CASSETGYSGNTIYF
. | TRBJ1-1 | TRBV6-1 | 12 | CASSSFNTEAFF